Listed here is a single TCR beta chain. Antigen specificity is unknown. The read falls 3 residues short of the CDR3 end, and the missing part is taken from the germline J gene. These data are taken from a study of T cell clonality in common variable immunodeficiency. This CDR3 has 14 residues. Germline-derived CDR1 and CDR2 are SGHVS and FNYEAQ. V shed 5 bases, J shed 8 bases, and the junction held 6 bases outside the gene matches. Study outcomes and limitations: Shared TCRbeta clones were fewer between CVID subjects than controls. Fewer deletions and N-nucleotide insertions were reportedly seen in common variable immunodeficiency TCR beta sequences. Repertoire-complication correlations in CVID were limited by patient heterogeneity.

The table came from immunoSEQ multiplex PCR; TCRdb's copy has only in-frame clones and leaves some out. The sample was found to contain 7,100 or so clones, and every one recurs. The clonotype comes from a human donor with common variable immunodeficiency. V gene TRBV7-6 combines with J gene TRBJ2-1; 10 nucleotides line up with TRBD1. The sequenced sample was peripheral blood mononuclear cells. The CDR3 bases that were read are TGTGCCAGCAGCCAGACAGGGGGCTCGGATGAG. Amino acids: CASSQTGGSDE. The entire CDR3 sequence reads CASSQTGGSDEQFF.